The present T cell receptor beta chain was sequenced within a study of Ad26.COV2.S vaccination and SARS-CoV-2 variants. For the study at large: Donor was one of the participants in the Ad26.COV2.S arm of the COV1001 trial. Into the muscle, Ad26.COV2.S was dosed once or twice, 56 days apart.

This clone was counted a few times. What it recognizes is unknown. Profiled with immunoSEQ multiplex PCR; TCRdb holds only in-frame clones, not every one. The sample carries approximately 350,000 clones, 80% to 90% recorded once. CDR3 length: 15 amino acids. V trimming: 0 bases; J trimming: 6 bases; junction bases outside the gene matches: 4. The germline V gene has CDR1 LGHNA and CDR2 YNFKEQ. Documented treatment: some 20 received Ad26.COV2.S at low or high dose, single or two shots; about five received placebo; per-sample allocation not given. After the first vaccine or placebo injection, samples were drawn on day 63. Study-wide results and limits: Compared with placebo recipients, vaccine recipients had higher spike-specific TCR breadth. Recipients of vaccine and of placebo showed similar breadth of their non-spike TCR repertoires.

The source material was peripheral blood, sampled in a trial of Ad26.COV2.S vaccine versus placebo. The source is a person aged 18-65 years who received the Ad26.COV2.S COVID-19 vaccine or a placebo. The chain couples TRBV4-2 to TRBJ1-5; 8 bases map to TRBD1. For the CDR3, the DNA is TGTGCCAGCAGCCAAGATACAGGGGGGGCTCAGCCCCAGCATTTT. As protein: CASSQDTGGAQPQHF.